This T cell receptor (beta chain) derives from a study of blood T cell repertoires in COVID-19. Study in general: Donors in the United States, Italy and Spain gave samples during acute or convalescent COVID-19. From T cells, B-cell-depleted T cells, or PBMCs came the material, which was cDNA or gDNA.

The CDR3 runs to 16 residues. With V trimmed by 6 bases and J by 7 bases, 13 bases remained unmatched. Germline V CDR1 and CDR2: MDHEN, SYDVKM. Per the original data handling: By means of reference gene primer amplification, nucleated cell counts were estimated. The data were produced by immunoSEQ multiplex PCR, yet TCRdb's version contains in-frame clones alone and is incomplete. The V and J calls and clone size are taken from that table; D and trimming were inferred from the DNA. Among hundreds of thousands of clones, approximately 82% were seen once, and the ten largest hold around 1.9%. This clone was observed a single time.

The sample consisted of peripheral blood. The TCR was taken from a woman aged 80 or over with acute or convalescent COVID-19. The J gene is TRBJ2-2, the V gene TRBV28; 8 bases are shared with TRBD2. CDR3: CASRLAGGGGSGELFF. The DNA of the CDR3 is TGTGCCAGCAGATTGGCAGGCGGCGGGGGGAGCGGGGAGCTGTTTTTT.